This T cell receptor beta chain was identified during a study of cytomegalovirus exposure and HLA in healthy donors. PCR employed 60 Vbeta and 13 Jbeta primers. Only in-frame clones appear in the TCRdb table, and some are missing; sequencing was by immunoSEQ multiplex PCR. The sample totals 150,000 to 200,000 clones. In germline, CDR1 is MNHEY, CDR2 SMNVEV (reference sequence). Trimming cost V 5 bases and J 4 bases, with 27 bases left between them. The CDR3 is 19 amino acids. The TCR was taken from a man aged 25-45 years in good health and CMV-seronegative. The chain recombines TRBV27 with TRBJ2-1; possible D gene TRBD1, 6 bases. Sample: PBMCs. CDR3 nucleotide sequence: TGTGCCAGCAGTACCCAATTAACAGGGCTTCCCTTGTCGTACAATGAGCAGTTCTTC. Protein product: CASSTQLTGLPLSYNEQFF.